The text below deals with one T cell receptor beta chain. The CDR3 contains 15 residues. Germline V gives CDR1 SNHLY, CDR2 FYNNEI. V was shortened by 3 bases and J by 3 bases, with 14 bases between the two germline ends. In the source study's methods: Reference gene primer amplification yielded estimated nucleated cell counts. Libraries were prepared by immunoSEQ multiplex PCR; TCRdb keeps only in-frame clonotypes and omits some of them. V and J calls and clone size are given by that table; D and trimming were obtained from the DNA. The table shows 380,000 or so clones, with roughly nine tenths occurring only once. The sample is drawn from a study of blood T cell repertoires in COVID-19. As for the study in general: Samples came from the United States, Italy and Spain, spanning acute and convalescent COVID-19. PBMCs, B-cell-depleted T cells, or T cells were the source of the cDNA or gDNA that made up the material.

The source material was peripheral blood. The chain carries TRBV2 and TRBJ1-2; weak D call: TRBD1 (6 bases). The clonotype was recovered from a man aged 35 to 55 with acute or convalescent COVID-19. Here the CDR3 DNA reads TGTGCCAGCAGTGACGCAGGGGCGGCTGACTATGGCTACACCTTC. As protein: CASSDAGAADYGYTF.